This T cell receptor beta chain came from a study of a mutant IDH1 vaccine in newly diagnosed glioma. Noted time point: week 35, safety follow-up. The study gave 300 ug of mutant IDH1 20-mer peptide per vaccine dose, with topical imiquimod. Produced via immunoSEQ multiplex PCR; TCRdb's table is partial and in-frame only. This table has about 50,000 clones, approximately 92% appearing once. Regarding this clone: Its antigen is unknown.

This CDR3 contains 14 residues. The V end was cut by 1 base, the J end by 6 bases, with 10 bases between. Germline lookup yields CDR1 LNHDA and CDR2 SQIVND (reference sequence). Study results and limitations: With respect to changes in top peripheral T cell clonotypes, pseudoprogression seemed unrelated. Patients showed vaccine-induced immune responses at a rate of around 93%.

Material: PBMCs, obtained from a glioma patient whose treatment included an IDH1 peptide vaccine. The receptor was derived from a man aged 45 to 65 with glioma. The chain uses TRBV19 and TRBJ2-4; perhaps TRBD1 as D (6 bases). The CDR3 spells CASSIGAQGNIQYF. In nucleotides, the CDR3 is TGTGCCAGTAGTATAGGAGCACAGGGAAACATTCAGTACTTC.